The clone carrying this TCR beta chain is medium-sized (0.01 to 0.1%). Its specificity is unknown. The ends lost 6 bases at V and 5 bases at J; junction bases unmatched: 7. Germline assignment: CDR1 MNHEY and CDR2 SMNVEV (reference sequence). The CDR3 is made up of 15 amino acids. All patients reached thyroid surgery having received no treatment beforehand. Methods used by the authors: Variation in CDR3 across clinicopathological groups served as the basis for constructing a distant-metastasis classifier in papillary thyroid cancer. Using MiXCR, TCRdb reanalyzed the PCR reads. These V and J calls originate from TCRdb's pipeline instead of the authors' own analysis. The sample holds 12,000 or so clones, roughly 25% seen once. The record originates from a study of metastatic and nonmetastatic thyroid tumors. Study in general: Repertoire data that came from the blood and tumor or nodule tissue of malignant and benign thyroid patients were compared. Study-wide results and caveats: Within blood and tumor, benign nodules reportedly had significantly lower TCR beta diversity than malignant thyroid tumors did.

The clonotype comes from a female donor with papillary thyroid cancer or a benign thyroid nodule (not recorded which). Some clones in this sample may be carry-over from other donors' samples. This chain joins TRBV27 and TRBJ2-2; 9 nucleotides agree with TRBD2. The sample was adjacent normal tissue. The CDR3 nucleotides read TGTGCCAGCAGCTGGGGTAGCGGGAGTACCGGGGAGCTGTTTTTT. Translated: CASSWGSGSTGELFF.